This T cell receptor beta chain was sequenced during a study of blood T cell repertoires in COVID-19. Some clones are missing from TCRdb's copy, which holds only in-frame ones; the method was immunoSEQ multiplex PCR. The sample contains approximately 170,000 clones, 84% of which appear only once. The sample holds one count of this clone. CDR1 SNHLY and CDR2 FYNNEI come from the germline V gene. The ends were cut back, 1 base at V and 0 bases at J, with 5 bases in the middle. The CDR3 contains 14 residues. The specimen sequenced was peripheral blood. This clonotype was sampled from a man aged 40-50 years who had recovered from COVID-19. This chain links TRBV2 with TRBJ2-3; D might be TRBD2 (5 bases). The CDR3 sequence is CASSEERSTDTQYF. CDR3 coding DNA: TGTGCCAGCAGTGAAGAGCGGAGCACAGATACGCAGTATTTT.